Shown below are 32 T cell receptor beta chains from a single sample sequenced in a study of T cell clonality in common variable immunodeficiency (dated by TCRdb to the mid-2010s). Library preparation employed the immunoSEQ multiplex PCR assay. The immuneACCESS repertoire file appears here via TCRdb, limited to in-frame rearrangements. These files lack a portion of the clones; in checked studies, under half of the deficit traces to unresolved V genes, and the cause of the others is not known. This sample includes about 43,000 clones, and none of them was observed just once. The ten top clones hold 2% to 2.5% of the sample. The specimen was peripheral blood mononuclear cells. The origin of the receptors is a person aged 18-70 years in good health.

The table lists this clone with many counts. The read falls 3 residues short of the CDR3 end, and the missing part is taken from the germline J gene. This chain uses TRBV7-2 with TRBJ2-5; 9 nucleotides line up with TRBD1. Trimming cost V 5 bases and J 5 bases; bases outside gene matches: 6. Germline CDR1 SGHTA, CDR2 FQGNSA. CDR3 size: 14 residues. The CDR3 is CASSSGTGKETQYF. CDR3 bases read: TGTGCCAGCAGCAGTGGGACAGGGAAGGAGACC.

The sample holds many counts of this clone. The CDR3 loop is CASSVGGQKGAYNEQFF. The DNA read from the CDR3 is TGTGCCAGCAGCGTAGGGGGACAGAAGGGCGCCTACAATGAG. V is TRBV9 and J is TRBJ2-1; 7 nucleotides match TRBD1. The sequence runs out 3 residues before the end of the CDR3; the remainder is reconstructed from the germline J gene. Germline CDR1 SGDLS, CDR2 YYNGEE. The junction had 8 bases not matched to a gene; V was cut back by 0 bases and J by 2 bases. The CDR3 sequence is 17 residues long.

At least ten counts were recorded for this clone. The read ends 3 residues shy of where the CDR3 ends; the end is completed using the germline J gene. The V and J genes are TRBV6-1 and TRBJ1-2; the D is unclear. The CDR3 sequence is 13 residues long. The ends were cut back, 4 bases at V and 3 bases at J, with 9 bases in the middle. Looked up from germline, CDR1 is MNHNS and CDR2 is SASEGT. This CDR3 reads CASSGYSYYGYTF. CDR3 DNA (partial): TGTGCCAGCAGTGGGTACAGCTACTATGGC.

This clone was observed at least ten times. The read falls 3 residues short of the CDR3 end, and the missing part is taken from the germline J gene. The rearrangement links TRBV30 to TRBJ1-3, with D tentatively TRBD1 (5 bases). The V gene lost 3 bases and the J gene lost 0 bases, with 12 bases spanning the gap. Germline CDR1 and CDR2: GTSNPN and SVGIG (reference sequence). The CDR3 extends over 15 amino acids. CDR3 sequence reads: CAWRARENSGNTIYF. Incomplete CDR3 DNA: TGTGCCTGGAGGGCCAGGGAGAACTCTGGAAACACC.

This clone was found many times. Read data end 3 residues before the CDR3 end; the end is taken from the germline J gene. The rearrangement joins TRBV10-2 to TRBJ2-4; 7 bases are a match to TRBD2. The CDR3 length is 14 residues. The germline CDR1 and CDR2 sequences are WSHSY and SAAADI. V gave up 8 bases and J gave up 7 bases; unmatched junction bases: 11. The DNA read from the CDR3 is TGCGCCAGCCGAATGGCGGGAGAGGGCAACATT. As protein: CASRMAGEGNI. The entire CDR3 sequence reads CASRMAGEGNIQYF.

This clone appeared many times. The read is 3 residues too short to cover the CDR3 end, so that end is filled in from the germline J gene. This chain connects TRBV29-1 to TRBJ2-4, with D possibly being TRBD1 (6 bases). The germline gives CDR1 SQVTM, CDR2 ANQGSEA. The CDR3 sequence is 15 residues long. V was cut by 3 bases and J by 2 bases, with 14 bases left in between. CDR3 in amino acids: CSVDARTGSKNIQYF. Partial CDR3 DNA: TGCAGCGTTGATGCCCGTACAGGGTCCAAAAACATT.

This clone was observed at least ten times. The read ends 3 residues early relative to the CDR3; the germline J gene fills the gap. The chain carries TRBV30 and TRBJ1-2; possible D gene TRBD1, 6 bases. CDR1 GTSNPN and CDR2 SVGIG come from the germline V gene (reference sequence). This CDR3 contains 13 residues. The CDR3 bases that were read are TGTGCCTGGAGTGGAGGGGCAGGGGAAGAC. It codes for CAWSGGAGED. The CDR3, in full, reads CAWSGGAGEDYTF.

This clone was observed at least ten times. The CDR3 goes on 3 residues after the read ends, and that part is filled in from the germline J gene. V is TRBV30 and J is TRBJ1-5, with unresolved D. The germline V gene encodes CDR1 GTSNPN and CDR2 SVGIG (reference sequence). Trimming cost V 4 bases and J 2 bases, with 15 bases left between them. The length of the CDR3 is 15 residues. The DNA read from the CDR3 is TGTGCCTGGACCCTCCCCGGCGGGGGCAATCAGCCC. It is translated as CAWTLPGGGNQP. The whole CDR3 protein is CAWTLPGGGNQPQHF.

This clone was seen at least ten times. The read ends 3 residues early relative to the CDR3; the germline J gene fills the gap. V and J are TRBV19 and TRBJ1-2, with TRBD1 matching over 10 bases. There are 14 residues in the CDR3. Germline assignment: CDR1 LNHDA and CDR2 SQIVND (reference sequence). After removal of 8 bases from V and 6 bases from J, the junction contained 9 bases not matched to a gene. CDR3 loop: CASFTGTGDDGYTF. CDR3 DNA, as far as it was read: TGTGCCAGTTTTACCGGGACAGGGGACGATGGC.

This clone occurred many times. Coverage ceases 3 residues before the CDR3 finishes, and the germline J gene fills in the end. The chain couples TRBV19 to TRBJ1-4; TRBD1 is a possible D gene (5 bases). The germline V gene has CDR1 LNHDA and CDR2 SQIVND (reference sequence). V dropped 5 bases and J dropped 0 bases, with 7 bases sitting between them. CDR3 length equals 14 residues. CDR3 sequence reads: CASSQGSTNEKLFF. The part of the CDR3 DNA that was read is TGTGCCAGTAGTCAGGGATCAACTAATGAAAAA.

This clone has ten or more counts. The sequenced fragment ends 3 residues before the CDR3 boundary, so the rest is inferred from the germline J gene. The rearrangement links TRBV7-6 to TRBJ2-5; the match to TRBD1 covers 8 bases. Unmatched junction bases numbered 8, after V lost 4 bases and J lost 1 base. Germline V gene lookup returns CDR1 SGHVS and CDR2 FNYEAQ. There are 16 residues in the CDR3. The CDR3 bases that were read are TGTGCCAGCAGCTGGCGGGCCACAGGGGGCCAAGAGACC. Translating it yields CASSWRATGGQET. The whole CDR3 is CASSWRATGGQETQYF.

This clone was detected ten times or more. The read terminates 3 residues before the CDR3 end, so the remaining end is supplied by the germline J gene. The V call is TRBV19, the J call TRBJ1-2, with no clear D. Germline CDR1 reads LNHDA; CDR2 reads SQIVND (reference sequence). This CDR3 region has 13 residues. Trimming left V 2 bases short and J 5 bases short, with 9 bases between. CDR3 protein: CASSISRLYGYTF. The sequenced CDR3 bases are TGTGCCAGTAGTATATCGAGGTTGTATGGC.

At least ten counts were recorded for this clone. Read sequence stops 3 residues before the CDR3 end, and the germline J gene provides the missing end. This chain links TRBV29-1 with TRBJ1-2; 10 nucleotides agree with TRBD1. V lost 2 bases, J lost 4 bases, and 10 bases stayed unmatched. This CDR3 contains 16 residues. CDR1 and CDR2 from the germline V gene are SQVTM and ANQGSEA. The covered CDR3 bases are TGCAGCGTTGAAACGCGGGGGGGACAGGGGACCTATGGC. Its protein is CSVETRGGQGTYG. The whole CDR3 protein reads CSVETRGGQGTYGYTF.

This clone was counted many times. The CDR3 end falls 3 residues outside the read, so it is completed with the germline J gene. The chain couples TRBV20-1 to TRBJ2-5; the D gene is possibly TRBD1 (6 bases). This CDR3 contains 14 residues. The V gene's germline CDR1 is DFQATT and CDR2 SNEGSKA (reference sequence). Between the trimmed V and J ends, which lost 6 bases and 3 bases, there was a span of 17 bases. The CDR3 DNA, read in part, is TGCAGTGCGTCCCCCAGTAGGGGGAAAGAGACC. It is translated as CSASPSRGKET. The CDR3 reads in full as CSASPSRGKETQYF.

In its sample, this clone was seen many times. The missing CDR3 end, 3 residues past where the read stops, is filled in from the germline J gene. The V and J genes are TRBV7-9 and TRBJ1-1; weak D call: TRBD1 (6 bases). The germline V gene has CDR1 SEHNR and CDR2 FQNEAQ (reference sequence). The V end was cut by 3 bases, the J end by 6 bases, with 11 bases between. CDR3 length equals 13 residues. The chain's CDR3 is CASSLTGQSEAFF. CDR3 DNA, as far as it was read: TGTGCCAGCAGCTTGACAGGACAGTCTGAA. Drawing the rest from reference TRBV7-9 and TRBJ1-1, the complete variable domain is DTGVSQNPRHKITKRGQNVTFRCDPISEHNRLYWYRQTLGQGPEFLTYFQNEAQLEKSRLLSDRFSAERPKGSFSTLEIQRTEQGDSAMYLCASSLTGQSEAFFGQGTRLTVV.

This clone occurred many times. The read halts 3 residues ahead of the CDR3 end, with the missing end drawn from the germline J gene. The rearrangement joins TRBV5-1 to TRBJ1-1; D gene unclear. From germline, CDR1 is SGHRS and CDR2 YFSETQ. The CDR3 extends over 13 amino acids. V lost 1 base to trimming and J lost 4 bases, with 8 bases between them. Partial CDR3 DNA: TGCGCCAGCAGCTTGACAGTCCCCACTGAA. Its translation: CASSLTVPTE. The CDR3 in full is CASSLTVPTEAFF.

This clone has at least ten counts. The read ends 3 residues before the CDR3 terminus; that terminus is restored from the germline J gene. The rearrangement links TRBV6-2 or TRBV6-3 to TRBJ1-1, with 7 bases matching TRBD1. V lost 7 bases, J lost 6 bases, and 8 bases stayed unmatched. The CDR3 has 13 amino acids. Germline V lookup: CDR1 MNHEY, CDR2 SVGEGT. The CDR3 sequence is CASITPDRSEAFF. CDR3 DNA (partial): TGTGCCAGCATTACACCGGACAGGTCTGAA.

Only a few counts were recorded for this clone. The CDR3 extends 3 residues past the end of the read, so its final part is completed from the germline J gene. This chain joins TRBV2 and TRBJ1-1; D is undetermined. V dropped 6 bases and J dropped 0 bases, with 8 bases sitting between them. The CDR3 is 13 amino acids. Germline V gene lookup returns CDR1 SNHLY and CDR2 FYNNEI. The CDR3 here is CASSATLNTEAFF. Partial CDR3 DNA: TGTGCCAGCAGCGCGACTTTGAACACTGAA.

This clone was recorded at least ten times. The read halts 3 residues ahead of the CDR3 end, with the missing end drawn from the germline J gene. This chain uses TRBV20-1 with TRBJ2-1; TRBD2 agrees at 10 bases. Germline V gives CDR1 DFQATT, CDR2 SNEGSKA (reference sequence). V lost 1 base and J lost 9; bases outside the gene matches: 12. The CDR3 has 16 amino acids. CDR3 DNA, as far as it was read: TGCAGTGCTAGAGGTAGGAGCGGGAGGGTTTCAGTTGAG. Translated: CSARGRSGRVSVE. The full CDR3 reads CSARGRSGRVSVEQFF.

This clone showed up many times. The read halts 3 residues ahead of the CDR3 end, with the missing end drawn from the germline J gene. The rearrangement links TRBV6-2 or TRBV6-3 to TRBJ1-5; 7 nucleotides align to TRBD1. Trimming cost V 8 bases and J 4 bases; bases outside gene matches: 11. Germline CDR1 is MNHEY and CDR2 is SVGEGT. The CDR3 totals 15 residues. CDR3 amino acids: CASVKGPRGNQPQHF. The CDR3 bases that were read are TGTGCCAGCGTTAAAGGTCCCAGGGGGAATCAGCCC.

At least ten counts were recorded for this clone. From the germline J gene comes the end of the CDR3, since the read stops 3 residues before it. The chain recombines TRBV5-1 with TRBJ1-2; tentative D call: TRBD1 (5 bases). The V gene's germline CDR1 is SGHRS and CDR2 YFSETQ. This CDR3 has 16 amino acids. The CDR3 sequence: CASSSLPSSGLEGYTF. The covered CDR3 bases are TGCGCCAGCAGCTCCTTACCCTCCTCGGGACTCGAGGGC.

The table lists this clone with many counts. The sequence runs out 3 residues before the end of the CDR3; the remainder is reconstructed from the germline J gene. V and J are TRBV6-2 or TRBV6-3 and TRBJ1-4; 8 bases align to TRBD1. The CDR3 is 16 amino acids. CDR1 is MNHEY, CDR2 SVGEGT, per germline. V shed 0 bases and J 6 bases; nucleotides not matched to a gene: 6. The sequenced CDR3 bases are TGTGCCAGCAGTTACTCGAATACGGGACAGGATGAAAAA. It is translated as CASSYSNTGQDEK. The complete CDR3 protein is CASSYSNTGQDEKLFF.

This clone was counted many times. CDR3 DNA, as far as it was read: TGCAGTGCCCTTATAAGCGGGACTAGCGCCTACAATGAG. Translation: CSALISGTSAYNE. The entire CDR3 sequence reads CSALISGTSAYNEQFF. The genes are TRBV20-1 and TRBJ2-1, with TRBD2 matching 10 bases. The read halts 3 residues ahead of the CDR3 end, with the missing end drawn from the germline J gene. The V gene's germline CDR1 is DFQATT and CDR2 SNEGSKA (reference sequence). V lost 6 bases to trimming and J lost 2 bases; unmatched junction nucleotides: 10. The CDR3 consists of 16 residues.

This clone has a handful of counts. CDR3 amino acids: CASSTGTVYYGQYF. The sequenced CDR3 bases are TGTGCCAGCAGCACCGGGACAGTATACTATGGT. The chain joins TRBV6-2 or TRBV6-3 to TRBJ2-4, with 7 bases that match TRBD1. The CDR3 extends 3 residues past the end of the read, so its final part is completed from the germline J gene. Per germline, CDR1 MNHEY and CDR2 SVGEGT. The CDR3 is 14 residues long.

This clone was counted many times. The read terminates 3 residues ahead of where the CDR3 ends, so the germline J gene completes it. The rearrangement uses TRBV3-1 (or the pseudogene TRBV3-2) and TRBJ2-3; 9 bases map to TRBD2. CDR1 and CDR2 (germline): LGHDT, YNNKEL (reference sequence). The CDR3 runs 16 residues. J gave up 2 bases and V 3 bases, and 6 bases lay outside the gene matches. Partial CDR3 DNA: TGTGCCAGCAGCCAGCGGGGGGGATTGTTCACAGATACG. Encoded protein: CASSQRGGLFTDT. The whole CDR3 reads CASSQRGGLFTDTQYF.

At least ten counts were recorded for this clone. The DNA read from the CDR3 is TGTGCCAGCAGCCAAGGCACACTAGCGGGGGAGAAAGGTTACTCAGATACG. Amino acid sequence: CASSQGTLAGEKGYSDT. The entire CDR3 protein reads CASSQGTLAGEKGYSDTQYF. V is TRBV4-2 and J is TRBJ2-3; TRBD2 agrees at 11 bases. The sequenced fragment ends 3 residues before the CDR3 boundary, so the rest is inferred from the germline J gene. V lost 1 base, J lost 4 bases, and 16 bases stayed unmatched. The CDR3 contains 20 residues. Germline lookup yields CDR1 LGHNA and CDR2 YNFKEQ.

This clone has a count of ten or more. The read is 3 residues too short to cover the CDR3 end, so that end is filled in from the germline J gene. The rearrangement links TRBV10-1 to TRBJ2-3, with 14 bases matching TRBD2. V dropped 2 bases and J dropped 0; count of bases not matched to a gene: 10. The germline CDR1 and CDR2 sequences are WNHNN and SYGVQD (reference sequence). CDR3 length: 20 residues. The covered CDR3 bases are TGCGCCAGCAGTGAGAGCCCGGGACTAGCGGGAGAGTCAAGCACAGATACG. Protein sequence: CASSESPGLAGESSTDT. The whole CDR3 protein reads CASSESPGLAGESSTDTQYF.

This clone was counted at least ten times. CDR3 amino acids: CASSDGQGLQAFF. The DNA read from the CDR3 is TGTGCCAGCAGTGACGGCCAGGGGCTTCAA. This rearrangement joins TRBV6-4 to TRBJ1-1; perhaps TRBD1 as D (6 bases). Read coverage stops 3 residues before the CDR3 terminus; the germline J gene supplies the remainder. Germline V gene data show CDR1 as MRHNA and CDR2 as SNTAGT. The CDR3 totals 13 residues.

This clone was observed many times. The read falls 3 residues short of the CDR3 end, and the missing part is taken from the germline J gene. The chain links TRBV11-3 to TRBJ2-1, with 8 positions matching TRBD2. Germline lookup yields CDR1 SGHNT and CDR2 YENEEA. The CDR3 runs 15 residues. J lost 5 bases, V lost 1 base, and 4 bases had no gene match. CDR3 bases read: TGTGCCAGCAGCTTAGGCGGGAGGCGGGACAATGAG. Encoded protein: CASSLGGRRDNE. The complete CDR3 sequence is CASSLGGRRDNEQFF.

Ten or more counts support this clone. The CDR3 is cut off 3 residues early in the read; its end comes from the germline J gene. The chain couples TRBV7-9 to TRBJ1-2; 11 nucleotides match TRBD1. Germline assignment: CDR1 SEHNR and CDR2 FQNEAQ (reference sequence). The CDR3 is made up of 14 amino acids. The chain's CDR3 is CASSLGQGVRGYTF. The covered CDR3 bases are TGTGCCAGCAGCTTGGGACAGGGGGTCAGAGGC.

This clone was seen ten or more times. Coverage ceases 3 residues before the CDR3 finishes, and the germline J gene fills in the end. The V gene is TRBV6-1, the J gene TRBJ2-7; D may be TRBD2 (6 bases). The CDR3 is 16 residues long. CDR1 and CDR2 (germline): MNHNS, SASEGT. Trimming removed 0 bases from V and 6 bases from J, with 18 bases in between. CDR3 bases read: TGTGCCAGCAGTGAAGCGGCTAGCGCTAGGGGTCCCGAG. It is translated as CASSEAASARGPE. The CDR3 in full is CASSEAASARGPEQYF.

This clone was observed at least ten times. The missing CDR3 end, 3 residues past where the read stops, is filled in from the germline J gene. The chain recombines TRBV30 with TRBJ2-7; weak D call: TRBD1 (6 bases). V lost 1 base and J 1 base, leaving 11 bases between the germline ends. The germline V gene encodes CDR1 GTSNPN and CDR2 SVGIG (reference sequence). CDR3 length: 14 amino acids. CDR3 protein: CAWSAGTWSYEQYF. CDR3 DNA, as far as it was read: TGTGCCTGGAGTGCGGGGACATGGTCCTACGAG.